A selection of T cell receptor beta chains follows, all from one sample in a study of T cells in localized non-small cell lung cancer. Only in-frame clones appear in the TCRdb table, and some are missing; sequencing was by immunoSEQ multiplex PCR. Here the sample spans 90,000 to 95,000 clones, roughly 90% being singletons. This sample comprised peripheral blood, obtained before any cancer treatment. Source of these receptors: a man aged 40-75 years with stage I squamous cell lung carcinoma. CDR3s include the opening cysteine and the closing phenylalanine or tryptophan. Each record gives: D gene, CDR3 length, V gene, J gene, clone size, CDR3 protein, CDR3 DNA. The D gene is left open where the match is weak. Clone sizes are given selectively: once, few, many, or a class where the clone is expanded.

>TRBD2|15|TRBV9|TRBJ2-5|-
CASSVEGLAGETQYF
TGTGCCAGCAGCGTAGAGGGACTAGCGGGAGAGACCCAGTACTTC
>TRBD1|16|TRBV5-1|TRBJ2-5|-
CASSLGPDRGMETQYF
TGCGCCAGCAGCTTGGGCCCCGACAGGGGAATGGAGACCCAGTACTTC
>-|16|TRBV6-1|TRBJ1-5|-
CASSEGRGIRHQPQHF
TGTGCCAGCAGTGAAGGGAGGGGTATACGCCATCAGCCCCAGCATTTT
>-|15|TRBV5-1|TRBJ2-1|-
CASSMEGPLYNEQFF
TGCGCCAGCAGCATGGAGGGACCACTCTACAATGAGCAGTTCTTC
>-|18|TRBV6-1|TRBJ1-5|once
CASSEDVPGVLSNQPQHF
TGTGCCAGCAGTGAAGACGTCCCAGGGGTTCTAAGCAATCAGCCCCAGCATTTT
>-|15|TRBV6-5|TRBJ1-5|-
CASSKGGNSNQPQHF
TGTGCCAGCAGTAAGGGGGGAAATAGCAATCAGCCCCAGCATTTT
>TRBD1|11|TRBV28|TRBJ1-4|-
CASGFWRDRVF
TGTGCCAGCGGGTTCTGGAGGGACAGGGTTTTT
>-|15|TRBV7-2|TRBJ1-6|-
CASSLLDGYNSPLHF
TGTGCCAGCAGCCTCCTGGACGGCTATAATTCACCCCTCCACTTT
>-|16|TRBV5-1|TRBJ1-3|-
CASSLDGTSSGNTIYF
TGCGCCAGCAGCTTGGACGGCACTTCCTCTGGAAACACCATATATTTT
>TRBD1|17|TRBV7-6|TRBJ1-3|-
CASSPRDSRSSGNTIYF
TGTGCCAGCAGCCCGCGGGACAGTCGTAGCTCTGGAAACACCATATATTTT
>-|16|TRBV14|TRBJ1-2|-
CASSQEARGRDYGYTF
TGTGCCAGCAGCCAAGAGGCCCGGGGGCGCGACTATGGCTACACCTTC
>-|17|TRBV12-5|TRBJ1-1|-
CASGLLGHRGMNTEAFF
TGTGCTAGTGGTTTGCTGGGACATCGGGGGATGAACACTGAAGCTTTCTTT
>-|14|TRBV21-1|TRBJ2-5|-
CASKRLAGRKTQYF
TGTGCCAGCAAGAGACTAGCGGGGCGGAAGACCCAGTACTTC
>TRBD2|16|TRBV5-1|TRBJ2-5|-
CASSPGLAGGKETQYF
TGCGCCAGCAGCCCGGGACTAGCGGGGGGAAAAGAGACCCAGTACTTC
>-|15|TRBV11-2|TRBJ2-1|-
CASSFEGSSYNEQFF
TGTGCCAGCAGCTTCGAGGGTTCCTCCTACAATGAGCAGTTCTTC
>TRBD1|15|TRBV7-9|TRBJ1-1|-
CASSYLLTGPAEAFF
TGTGCCAGCAGCTACCTGTTGACAGGGCCCGCTGAAGCTTTCTTT
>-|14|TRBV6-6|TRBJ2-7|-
CATRLGPTQYEQYF
TGTGCCACCCGGTTGGGACCAACTCAGTACGAGCAGTACTTC
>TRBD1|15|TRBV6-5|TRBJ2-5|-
CASSSPGQGRETQYF
TGTGCCAGCAGTTCACCGGGACAGGGGCGGGAGACCCAGTACTTC
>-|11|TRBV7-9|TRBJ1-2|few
CASSSGHGYTF
TGTGCCAGCAGCTCAGGGCACGGCTACACCTTC
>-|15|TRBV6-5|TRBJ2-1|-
CASSLVRGDYNEQFF
TGTGCCAGCAGTTTGGTCAGGGGGGACTACAATGAGCAGTTCTTC
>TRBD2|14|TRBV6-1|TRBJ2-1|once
CASSVSGVVDEQFF
TGTGCCAGCAGTGTTAGCGGGGTTGTGGATGAGCAGTTCTTC
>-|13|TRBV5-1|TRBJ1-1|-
CASSLTGSVEAFF
TGCGCCAGCAGCTTGACAGGGAGTGTTGAAGCTTTCTTT
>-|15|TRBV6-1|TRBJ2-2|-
CASSRDGRNTGELFF
TGTGCCAGCAGTCGGGACGGAAGGAACACCGGGGAGCTGTTTTTT
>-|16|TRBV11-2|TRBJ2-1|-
CASSLVRTSSYNEQFF
TGTGCCAGCAGCTTAGTTCGGACAAGCTCCTACAATGAGCAGTTCTTC
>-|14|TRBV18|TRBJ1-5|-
CASSRGDSNQPQHF
TGTGCCAGCTCACGGGGAGATAGCAATCAGCCCCAGCATTTT
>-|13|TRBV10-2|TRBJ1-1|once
CASSDYSGTEAFF
TGCGCCAGCAGTGACTATTCCGGCACTGAAGCTTTCTTT
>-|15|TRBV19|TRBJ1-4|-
CASSLTGQTNEKLFF
TGTGCCAGTAGTCTTACAGGGCAAACTAATGAAAAACTGTTTTTT
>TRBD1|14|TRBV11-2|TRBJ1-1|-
CASSLGLRGLEAFF
TGTGCCAGCAGCTTAGGTCTCAGGGGGCTCGAAGCTTTCTTT
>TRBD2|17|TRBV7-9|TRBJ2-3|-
CASRILSGGATTDTQYF
TGTGCCAGCAGAATTTTAAGCGGGGGGGCAACCACAGATACGCAGTATTTT
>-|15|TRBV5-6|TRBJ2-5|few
CASSFSSTGRETQYF
TGTGCCAGCAGCTTCTCTTCAACAGGGCGGGAGACCCAGTACTTC
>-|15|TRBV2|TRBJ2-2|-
CASSDWAGATGELFF
TGTGCCAGCAGTGATTGGGCAGGGGCCACCGGGGAGCTGTTTTTT
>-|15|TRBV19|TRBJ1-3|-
CASSSGTVSGNTIYF
TGTGCCAGTAGTAGCGGGACGGTCTCTGGAAACACCATATATTTT
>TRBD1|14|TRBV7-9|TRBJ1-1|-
CASGARGQGTEAFF
TGTGCCAGCGGGGCCAGGGGGCAGGGTACTGAAGCTTTCTTT
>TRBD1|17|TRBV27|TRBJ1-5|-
CASSLYWEQGSGQPQHF
TGTGCCAGCAGTTTATACTGGGAACAGGGGTCGGGTCAGCCCCAGCATTTT
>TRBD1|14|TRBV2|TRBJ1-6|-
CASSPDRNNSPLHF
TGTGCCAGCAGTCCGGACAGGAATAATTCACCCCTCCACTTT
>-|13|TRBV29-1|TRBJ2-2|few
CSARGPDTGELFF
TGCAGCGCCCGGGGGCCGGACACCGGGGAGCTGTTTTTT
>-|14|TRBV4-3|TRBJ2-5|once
CASSQEYEQETQYF
TGCGCCAGCAGCCAAGAGTACGAGCAAGAGACCCAGTACTTC
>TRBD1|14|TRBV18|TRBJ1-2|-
CASSPTDREYGYTF
TGTGCCAGCTCACCAACGGACAGGGAGTACGGCTACACCTTC
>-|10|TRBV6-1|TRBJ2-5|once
CASLDETQYF
TGTGCCAGCTTGGACGAGACCCAGTACTTC
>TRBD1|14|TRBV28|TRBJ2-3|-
CASSRQGGSDTQYF
TGTGCCAGCAGCCGACAGGGGGGATCAGATACGCAGTATTTT
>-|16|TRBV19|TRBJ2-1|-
CASSIEHTNSYNEQFF
TGTGCCAGTAGTATAGAACATACTAACTCCTACAATGAGCAGTTCTTC
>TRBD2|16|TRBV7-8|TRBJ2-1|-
CASSVGRGGRNNEQFF
TGTGCCAGCAGCGTCGGACGGGGGGGTAGGAACAATGAGCAGTTCTTC
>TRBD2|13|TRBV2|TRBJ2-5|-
CASRRDYQETQYF
TGTGCCAGCAGGAGGGACTATCAAGAGACCCAGTACTTC
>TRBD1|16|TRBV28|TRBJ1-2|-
CASSFEGAGRAGGYTF
TGTGCCAGCAGTTTCGAGGGGGCAGGGCGAGCTGGTGGCTACACCTTC
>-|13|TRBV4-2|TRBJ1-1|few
CASREDPNTEAFF
TGTGCCAGCAGAGAGGACCCGAACACTGAAGCTTTCTTT
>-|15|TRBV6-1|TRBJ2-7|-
CASSPRGGSSYEQYF
TGTGCCAGCAGTCCAAGGGGGGGAAGCTCCTACGAGCAGTACTTC
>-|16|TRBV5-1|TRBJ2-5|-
CASASLRRRYQETQYF
TGCGCCAGCGCTTCCTTACGACGGAGGTACCAAGAGACCCAGTACTTC
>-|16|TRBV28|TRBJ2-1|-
CASSSPGSPSYNEQFF
TGTGCCAGCAGTTCCCCCGGCAGTCCCTCCTACAATGAGCAGTTCTTC
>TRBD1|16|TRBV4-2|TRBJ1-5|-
CASSQESDRANQPQHF
TGTGCCAGCAGCCAAGAGAGCGACAGGGCCAATCAGCCCCAGCATTTT
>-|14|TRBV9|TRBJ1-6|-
CASSAGIRDSPLHF
TGTGCCAGCAGCGCGGGCATCCGGGATTCACCCCTCCACTTT
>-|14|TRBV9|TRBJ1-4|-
CASSPGGTNEKLFF
TGTGCCAGCAGCCCGGGGGGGACTAATGAAAAACTGTTTTTT
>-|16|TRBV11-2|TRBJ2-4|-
CASSLREGAAKNIQYF
TGTGCCAGCAGCCTGAGGGAGGGGGCGGCCAAAAACATTCAGTACTTC
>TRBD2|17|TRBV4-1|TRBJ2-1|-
CASSTSQLGGGYNEQFF
TGCGCCAGTTCGACAAGTCAACTCGGCGGGGGGTACAATGAGCAGTTCTTC
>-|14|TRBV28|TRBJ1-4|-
CASRPGQFNEKLFF
TGTGCCAGCAGACCAGGACAGTTTAATGAAAAACTGTTTTTT
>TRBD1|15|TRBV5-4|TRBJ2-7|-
CASSIPGTGTYEQYF
TGTGCCAGCAGCATCCCCGGGACAGGGACCTACGAGCAGTACTTC
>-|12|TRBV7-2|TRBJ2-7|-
CASSLEVREWDF
TGTGCCAGCAGCTTAGAGGTCAGAGAGTGGGACTTC
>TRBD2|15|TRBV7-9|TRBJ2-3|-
CASSPGTSGTDTQYF
TGTGCCAGCAGCCCAGGGACTAGCGGAACAGATACGCAGTATTTT
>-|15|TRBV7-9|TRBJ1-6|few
CASSLALTAGSPLHF
TGTGCCAGCAGCTTAGCACTGACGGCAGGGTCACCCCTCCACTTT
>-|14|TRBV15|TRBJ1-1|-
CATSRGGTSGEAFF
TGTGCCACCAGCAGAGGGGGTACTTCAGGTGAAGCTTTCTTT